What follows describes a single T cell receptor (beta chain). Per the study methods: Amplified reference gene primers provided the basis for estimating nucleated cell counts. Method: immunoSEQ multiplex PCR; TCRdb's copy keeps in-frame clones and lacks some. D and trimming come from the DNA, and the V and J calls and clone size come from that table. The repertoire holds around 110,000 clones, with about four fifths as singletons. This entry is derived from a study of blood T cell repertoires in COVID-19. Study-level information: Acute and convalescent COVID-19 samples came from the United States, Italy and Spain. From T cells, B-cell-depleted T cells, or PBMCs came the material, which was cDNA or gDNA.

CDR3 length: 15 amino acids. In germline, CDR1 is LGHNA, CDR2 YSLEER. Trimming removed 0 bases from V and 8 bases from J; junction bases left unmatched: 6. The sequenced sample consisted of peripheral blood. This receptor was identified in a woman aged 70-85 years with acute or convalescent COVID-19. The rearrangement uses TRBV4-3 and TRBJ1-4, with 7 nucleotides matching TRBD1. CDR3: CASSQESGGQEKLFF. The CDR3 region has the DNA TGCGCCAGCAGCCAAGAATCAGGGGGGCAGGAAAAACTGTTTTTT.